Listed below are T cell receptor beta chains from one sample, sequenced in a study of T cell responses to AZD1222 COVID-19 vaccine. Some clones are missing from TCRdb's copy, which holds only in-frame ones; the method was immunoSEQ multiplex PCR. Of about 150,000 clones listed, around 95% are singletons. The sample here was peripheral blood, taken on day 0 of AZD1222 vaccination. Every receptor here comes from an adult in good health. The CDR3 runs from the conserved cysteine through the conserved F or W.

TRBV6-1	CASLLIPEGTEAFF
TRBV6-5	CASSYEQTTNEKLFF
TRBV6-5	CASWWGTGRSQPQHF
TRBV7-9	CASSPMWTSTDTQYF
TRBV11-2	CASSSSGQPQHF
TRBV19	CASSKRVATNYGYTF
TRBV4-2	CASSQALAGTSTDTQYF
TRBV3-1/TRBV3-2	CASSQLGTGANYGYTF
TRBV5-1	CASSSGLAGGPRSTDTQYF
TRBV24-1	CATSPSTGELFF
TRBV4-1	CASSQAQRNTGELFF
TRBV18	CASRGQGDYGYTF
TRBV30	CAWSVALGLAGTDTQYF
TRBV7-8	CASSLAWTSGGAYETQYF
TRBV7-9	CASFPGTGGENTEAFF
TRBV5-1	CASSPGQATTNEKLFF
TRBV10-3	CAISEGQGQPQHF
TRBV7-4	CASNPSARSTDTQYF
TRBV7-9	CASSLAEQGNEKLFF
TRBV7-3	CASSSTGLAGRGETQYF